This section outlines one T cell receptor beta chain sequence together with its context. This entry belongs to a study of T cell changes during pregnancy in multiple sclerosis. This CDR3 region has 15 residues. The trim removed 4 bases at V and 6 bases at J, leaving 8 bases unmatched. Germline V gene data show CDR1 as SGHNT and CDR2 as YYREEE (reference sequence). Data came from immunoSEQ multiplex PCR; TCRdb stores just in-frame clones and leaves some out. The sample gives about 80,000 clones, about 90% of which show up once; more than 1.4% is in the top ten. The source of this sequence is a female donor with multiple sclerosis, enrolled in a pregnancy study. The chain links TRBV5-4 to TRBJ1-1; 11 nucleotides align to TRBD1. The material was peripheral blood, obtained before pregnancy. The CDR3: CASSDPGQGDSEAFF. The CDR3 nucleotides are TGTGCCAGCAGCGACCCGGGACAGGGGGATTCTGAAGCTTTCTTT. Complete variable domain (other parts from reference TRBV5-4 and TRBJ1-1): ETGVTQSPTHLIKTRGQQVTLRCSSQSGHNTVSWYQQALGQGPQFIFQYYREEENGRGNFPPRFSGLQFPNYSSELNVNALELDDSALYLCASSDPGQGDSEAFFGQGTRLTVV.